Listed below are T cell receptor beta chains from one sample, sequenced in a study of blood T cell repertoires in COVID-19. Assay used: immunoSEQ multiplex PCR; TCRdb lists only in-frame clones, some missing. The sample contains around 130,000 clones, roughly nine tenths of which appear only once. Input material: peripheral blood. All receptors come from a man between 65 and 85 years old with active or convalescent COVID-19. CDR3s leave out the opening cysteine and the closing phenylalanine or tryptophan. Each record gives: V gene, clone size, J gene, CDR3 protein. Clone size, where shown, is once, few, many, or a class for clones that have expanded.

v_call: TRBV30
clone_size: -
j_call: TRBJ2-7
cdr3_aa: ACRTSGSGEQY

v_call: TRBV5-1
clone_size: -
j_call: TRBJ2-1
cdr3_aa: ASSLAGTDYNEQF

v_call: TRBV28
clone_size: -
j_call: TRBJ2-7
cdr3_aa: ASIRGGAEYEQY

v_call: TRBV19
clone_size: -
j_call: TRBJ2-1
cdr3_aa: ASSIWLAGNNEQF

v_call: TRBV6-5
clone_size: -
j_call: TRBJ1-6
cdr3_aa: ASSQRDRAPLH

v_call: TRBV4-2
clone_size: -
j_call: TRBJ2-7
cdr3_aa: ASSQEGASSYEQY

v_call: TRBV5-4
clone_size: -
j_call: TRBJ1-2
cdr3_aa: ASSLDSASLYGYT

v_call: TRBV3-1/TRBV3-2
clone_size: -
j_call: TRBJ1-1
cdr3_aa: ASSQAPGLNTEAF

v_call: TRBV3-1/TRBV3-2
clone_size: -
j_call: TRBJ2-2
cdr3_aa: ASSQPGVADTGELF

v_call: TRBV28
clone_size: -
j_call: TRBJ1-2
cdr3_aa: ASRPNRERYGYT

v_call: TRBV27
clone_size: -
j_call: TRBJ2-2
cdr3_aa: ASGNRAAGELF

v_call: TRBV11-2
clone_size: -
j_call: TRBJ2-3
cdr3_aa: ASSLVAGGRADTQY

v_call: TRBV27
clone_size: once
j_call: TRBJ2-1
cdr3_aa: ASRFSGPGSYNEQF

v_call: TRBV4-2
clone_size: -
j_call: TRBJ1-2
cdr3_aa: ASSRNAAGDNGYT

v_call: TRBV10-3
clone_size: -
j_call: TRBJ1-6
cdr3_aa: AIREGQGTFNSPLH

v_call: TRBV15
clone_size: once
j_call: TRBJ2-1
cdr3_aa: ATSRGASGRDEQF

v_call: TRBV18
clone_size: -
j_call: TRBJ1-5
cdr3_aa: ASSPGQGSGISNQPQH

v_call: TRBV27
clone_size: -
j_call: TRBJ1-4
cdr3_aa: ASRLTALNEKLF

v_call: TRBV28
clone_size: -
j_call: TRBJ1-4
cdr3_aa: ASSLMTTPEKLF

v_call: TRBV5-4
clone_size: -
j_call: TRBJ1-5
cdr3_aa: ASSADSSSNQPQH

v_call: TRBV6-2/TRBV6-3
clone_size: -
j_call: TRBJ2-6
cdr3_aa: ASSYPPQTSGRAGANVLT

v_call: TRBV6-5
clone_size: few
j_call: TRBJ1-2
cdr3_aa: ASSYLTELANYGYT

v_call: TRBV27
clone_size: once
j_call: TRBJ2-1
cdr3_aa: ASESPGLAGGIRQF

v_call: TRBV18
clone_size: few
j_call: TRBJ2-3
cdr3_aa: ASQAGTGGADTQY

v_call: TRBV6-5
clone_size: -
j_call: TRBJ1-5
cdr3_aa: ASRWGQGSQPQH

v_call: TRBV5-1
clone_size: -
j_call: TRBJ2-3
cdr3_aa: ASSPSPRREFASQY

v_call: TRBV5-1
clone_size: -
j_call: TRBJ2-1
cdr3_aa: ASSQSDTYNEQF

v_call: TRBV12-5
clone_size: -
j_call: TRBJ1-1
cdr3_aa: ASGPLGDTEAF

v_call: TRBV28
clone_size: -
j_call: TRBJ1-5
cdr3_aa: ASSLWRGTGSNQPQH

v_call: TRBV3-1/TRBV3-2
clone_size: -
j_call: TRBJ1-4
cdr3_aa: ASSGQGRREKLF

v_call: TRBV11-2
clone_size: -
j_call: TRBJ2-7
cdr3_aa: ASSDTTGAYEQY

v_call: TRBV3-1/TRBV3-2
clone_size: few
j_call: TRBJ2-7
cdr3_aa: ASSQDGGGTGGEQY

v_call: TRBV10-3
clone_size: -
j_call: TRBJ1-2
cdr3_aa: AISESTGNYGYT

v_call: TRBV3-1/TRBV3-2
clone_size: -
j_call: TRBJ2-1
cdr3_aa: ASSQDRDPSYNEQF

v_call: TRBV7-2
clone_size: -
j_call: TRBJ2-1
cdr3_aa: ASSLAGGFNEQF

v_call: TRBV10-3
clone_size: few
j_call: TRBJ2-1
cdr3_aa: AISDEGWGNPSGRTNNEQF

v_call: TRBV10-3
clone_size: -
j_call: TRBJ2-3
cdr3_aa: AIRPTSGRSDTQY

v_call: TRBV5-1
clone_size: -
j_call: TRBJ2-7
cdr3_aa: ASSLRSGEFYEQY

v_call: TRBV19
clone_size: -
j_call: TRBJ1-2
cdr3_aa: ASSIRFGQGDGYGYT

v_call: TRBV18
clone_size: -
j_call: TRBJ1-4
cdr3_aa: ASSPSSEEKLF

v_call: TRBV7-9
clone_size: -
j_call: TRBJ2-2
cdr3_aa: ASSLALGGSDTGELF

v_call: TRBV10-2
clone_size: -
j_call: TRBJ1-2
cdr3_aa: ASSDGQGSSYGYT

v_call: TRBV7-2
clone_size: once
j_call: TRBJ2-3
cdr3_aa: ASSLELGRVSTDTQY

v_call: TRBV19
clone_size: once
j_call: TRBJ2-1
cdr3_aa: ASSYSGYGNNEQF

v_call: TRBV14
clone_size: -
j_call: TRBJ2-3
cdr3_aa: ASSQVMGRASDTQY

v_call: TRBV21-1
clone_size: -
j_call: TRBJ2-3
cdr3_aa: ASSKGSGSTDTQY

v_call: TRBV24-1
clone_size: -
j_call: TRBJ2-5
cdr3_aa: ATGYSGTGGETQY

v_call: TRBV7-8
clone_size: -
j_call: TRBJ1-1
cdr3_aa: ASSLVGGDTEAF

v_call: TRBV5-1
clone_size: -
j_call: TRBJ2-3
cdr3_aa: ASSASGLATDTQY

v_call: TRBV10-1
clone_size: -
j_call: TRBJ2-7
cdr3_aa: ASSKLAGAYEQY